Included here is one T cell receptor (beta chain) sequence, with context. The antigen is undetermined. This sample was included in a study of blood T cells in healthy people across ages. Study-wide context: In model experiments, template switching was able to capture about one barcoded beta molecule for every two T cells that were present. The study's findings and limits: Per million T cells, the diversity of TCR beta decreased roughly linearly as age advanced. When one million T cells were used, diversity estimates were thought to be underestimates.

This CDR3 has 12 residues. Germline lookup yields CDR1 ENHRY and CDR2 SYGVKD. V was clipped by 8 bases and J by 1 base, with 8 bases between them. With a J-beta primer mix and a sample-barcoded 5' primer, a second PCR ran roughly 6 to 11 cycles. TCRdb itself ran the 5' RACE reads through MiXCR, one entry per CDR3 protein. The sample shows about 1,400,000 distinct CDR3 sequences, roughly 40% of them seen only once. The V gene is TRBV10-3, the J gene TRBJ1-1, with no clear D. This clonotype was sampled from a young woman in good health. Material for sequencing was blood. The CDR3 sequence is CAIGGGNTEAFF. The CDR3 DNA is TGTGCCATCGGTGGAGGGAACACTGAAGCTTTCTTT.